Sequencing of this T cell receptor (beta chain) was carried out in a study of beta chain features in type 1 diabetes. To note about this clone: Antigen unknown.

Investigators reverse transcribed all isolated RNA, so they sequenced expressed TCRB transcripts. Sequencing used immunoSEQ multiplex PCR; TCRdb keeps in-frame clones, though not all of them. The data hold 860,000 or so clones, with 15% to 20% observed a single time. Overall study results and limits: It was among patients, rather than healthy donors, that naive, central memory and Treg TCRB repertoires appeared more similar.

V was shortened by 4 bases and J by 3 bases, with 13 bases between the two germline ends. The CDR3 covers 15 residues. Germline values: CDR1 SEHNR, CDR2 FQNEAQ (reference sequence). The chain joins TRBV7-9 to TRBJ2-4, with D perhaps matching TRBD1 or TRBD2 (6 bases each). Sequencing was done on a sample of naive CD4+ T cells from blood. The receptor comes from a woman aged 18-29 years in good health. CDR3 residues: CASSWGARGKNIQYF. The CDR3 nucleotides are TGTGCCAGCAGCTGGGGGGCGCGTGGCAAAAACATTCAGTACTTC.